Below are 7 T cell receptor beta chains sequenced from a single sample in a study of cytomegalovirus exposure and HLA in healthy donors. PCR was performed using 60 Vbeta and 13 Jbeta primers. Produced via immunoSEQ multiplex PCR; TCRdb's table is partial and in-frame only. This repertoire shows about 160,000 clones, 65% to 85% found once; its top ten account for approximately 7%. The source material was PBMCs. Receptors originate from a woman aged 30 to 39 in good health and CMV-seropositive.

This chain uses TRBV28 with TRBJ1-5; perhaps TRBD1 as D (5 bases). V was cut by 6 bases and J by 2 bases, with 11 bases left in between. The germline gives CDR1 MDHEN, CDR2 SYDVKM. This CDR3 is built from 14 residues. CDR3 sequence: CASRQGGGNQPQHF. The CDR3, as DNA: TGTGCCAGCAGGCAGGGAGGGGGCAATCAGCCCCAGCATTTT.

V is TRBV7-2 and J is TRBJ2-3; TRBD2 aligns across 14 bases. V lost 5 bases, J lost 4 bases, and 5 bases stayed unmatched. Looked up from germline, CDR1 is SGHTA and CDR2 is FQGNSA. The CDR3 length is 16 residues. The CDR3 DNA sequence: TGTGCCAGCAGCCAGACTAGCGGGGGGGCAGCAGATACGCAGTATTTT. This translates into CASSQTSGGAADTQYF.

This clone appeared a few times. The chain carries TRBV2 and TRBJ1-1; 8 nucleotides align to TRBD1. V lost 4 bases, J lost 4 bases, and 2 bases stayed unmatched. The CDR3 is 13 residues long. Germline-derived CDR1 and CDR2 are SNHLY and FYNNEI. This chain's CDR3 is CASSVDRATEAFF. The CDR3 DNA follows: TGTGCCAGCAGTGTGGACAGGGCCACTGAAGCTTTCTTT.

This clone was counted a single time. This chain connects TRBV7-9 to TRBJ2-5, with 8 positions matching TRBD1. CDR1 and CDR2 from the germline V gene are SEHNR and FQNEAQ (reference sequence). The ends lost 4 bases at V and 5 bases at J; junction bases unmatched: 6. The CDR3 is 14 residues long. In DNA, the CDR3 is TGTGCCAGCAGCTCGACAGGGGATGGGGAGACCCAGTACTTC. Protein: CASSSTGDGETQYF.

The chain carries TRBV5-1 and TRBJ2-5, with 9 positions matching TRBD2. The V gene's germline CDR1 is SGHRS and CDR2 YFSETQ. Trimming at V came to 6 bases and at J to 4 bases, leaving 10 bases not matched to a gene. This CDR3 region has 15 residues. CDR3 sequence: CASNSGGLYGETQYF. CDR3 DNA sequence: TGCGCCAGCAATAGCGGGGGCCTCTACGGAGAGACCCAGTACTTC.

This sequence joins TRBV6-6 and TRBJ1-1; 10 bases are a match to TRBD1. This CDR3 is 16 amino acids long. J gave up 0 bases and V 5 bases, and 6 bases lay outside the gene matches. Germline CDR1 MNHNY, CDR2 SVGAGI (reference sequence). The CDR3 nucleotides read TGTGCCAGCAGTCCCGGGACAGGGGTCGTGAACACTGAAGCTTTCTTT. Translating gives CASSPGTGVVNTEAFF.

The V call is TRBV18, the J call TRBJ1-1; possibly TRBD1 for D (5 bases). Germline V gene data show CDR1 as KGHSH and CDR2 as LQKENI. This CDR3 region has 14 residues. V was shortened by 4 bases and J by 3 bases, with 12 bases between the two germline ends. CDR3 sequence reads: CASSLQGWYTEAFF. CDR3 sequence (DNA): TGTGCCAGCTCACTCCAGGGTTGGTACACTGAAGCTTTCTTT.